Each of the 4 T cell receptor beta chains below was sequenced from the same sample in a study of T cell changes during pregnancy in multiple sclerosis. Assay used: immunoSEQ multiplex PCR; TCRdb lists only in-frame clones, some missing. The sample has 20,000 to 25,000 clones, under 95% seen once. Source: CD4+ T cells from peripheral blood mononuclear cells, taken in the third trimester of pregnancy. The source is a female donor with multiple sclerosis, enrolled in a pregnancy study.

In the case of this clone: The sample holds other DNA sequences that translate to the same CDR3. V gene TRBV11-2 combines with J gene TRBJ2-7, with a tentative D call TRBD1 (6 bases). The CDR3 covers 15 residues. Looked up from germline, CDR1 is SGHAT and CDR2 is FQNNGV. The V end was cut by 0 bases, the J end by 1 base, with 10 bases between. Here the CDR3 reads CASSLEGRGSYEQYF. CDR3 coding DNA: TGTGCCAGCAGCTTAGAGGGCAGGGGATCCTACGAGCAGTACTTC.

V and J are TRBV30 and TRBJ1-2, with 7 positions matching TRBD1. Unmatched junction bases numbered 1, after V lost 3 bases and J lost 0 bases. The germline CDR1 and CDR2 sequences are GTSNPN and SVGIG (reference sequence). This CDR3 is 13 amino acids long. The DNA of the CDR3 is TGTGCCTGGAGGGACAGGACTAACTATGGCTACACCTTC. Protein: CAWRDRTNYGYTF.

The V and J genes are TRBV28 and TRBJ1-4, with D possibly being TRBD1 (6 bases). From germline, CDR1 is MDHEN and CDR2 SYDVKM. CDR3 length: 11 amino acids. The CDR3 loop is CAGGREEKLFF. As DNA, the CDR3 is TGTGCGGGGGGGCGGGAAGAAAAACTGTTTTTT.

This clone was found a few times. This chain uses TRBV5-1 with TRBJ2-7, with 9 bases fitting TRBD1. The CDR3 spans 15 residues. The germline V gene encodes CDR1 SGHRS and CDR2 YFSETQ. V was clipped by 6 bases and J by 3 bases; unmatched bases: 10. CDR3 protein: CASTTGQGQIYEQYF. The CDR3 DNA reads TGCGCCAGCACCACAGGACAGGGGCAGATCTACGAGCAGTACTTC.